The clone carrying this T cell receptor (beta chain) turned up a few times. The sample originates from a study of T-cell reconstitution after alpha-beta-depleted transplantation in children. The junction had 4 bases not matched to a gene; V was cut back by 6 bases and J by 0 bases. CDR1 and CDR2 from the germline V gene are SGHTA and FQGNSA. The CDR3 spans 14 residues. This sample's TCRbeta library carried unique molecular identifier barcodes. Using its own MiXCR run on the PCR reads, TCRdb lists one record per CDR3 protein. The data contain roughly 400,000 distinct CDR3 sequences, 20% of them singletons.

The sequencing here drew on PBMCs from the stem cell graft donor, taken from the stem cell graft. The rearrangement links TRBV7-2 to TRBJ2-7; the match to TRBD2 covers 8 bases. The clonotype comes from a human donor who donated a stem cell graft to a child with acute myeloid leukemia. CDR3 amino acids: CASRPSGSSYEQYF. The CDR3 coding sequence is TGTGCCAGCAGACCCAGCGGGAGCTCCTACGAGCAGTACTTC.